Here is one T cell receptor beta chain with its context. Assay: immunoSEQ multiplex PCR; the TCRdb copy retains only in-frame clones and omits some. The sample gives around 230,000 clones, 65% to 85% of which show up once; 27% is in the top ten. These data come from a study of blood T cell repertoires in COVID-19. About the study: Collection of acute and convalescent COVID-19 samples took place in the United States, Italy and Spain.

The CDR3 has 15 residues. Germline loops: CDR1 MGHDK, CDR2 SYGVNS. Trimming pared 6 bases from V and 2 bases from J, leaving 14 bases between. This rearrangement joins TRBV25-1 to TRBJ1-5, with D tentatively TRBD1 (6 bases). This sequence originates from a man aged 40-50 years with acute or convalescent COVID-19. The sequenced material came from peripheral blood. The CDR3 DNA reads TGTGCCAGCAGCGCTACAGGGATCGGCAATCAGCCCCAGCATTTT. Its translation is CASSATGIGNQPQHF.